This T cell receptor beta chain appears in the sequencing data of a study of OX40 agonist ivuxolimab in advanced cancers. For the study at large: An agonistic human IgG2 monoclonal antibody against OX40 (CD134) was given. The mean age was approximately 56 years, ranging from about 23 to 85, with under 90% of participants male. Partial response was recorded in three patients: one hepatocellular carcinoma and two cutaneous melanoma cases. Broader study findings: Researchers report that CD8+ T cells had, on average, more expanded clones than CD4+.

This clone appeared once. Its antigen is unknown. The CDR3 covers 13 residues. In germline, CDR1 is GTSNPN, CDR2 SVGIG (reference sequence). The V end lost 0 bases, the J end lost 6 bases, and 12 bases lay between the germline ends. Using immunoSEQ multiplex PCR, the repertoire was profiled, and TCRdb retains in-frame clones only, with some absent. Of 80,000 to 95,000 clones listed, roughly 88% were seen once; the top ten hold 0.71%. The source material was CD4+ or CD8+ T cells sorted from blood, sampled in a trial of the OX40 agonist ivuxolimab. The origin of this receptor is an adult with an advanced solid tumor such as melanoma, head and neck, liver or kidney cancer. V is TRBV30 and J is TRBJ2-7; D not certain. The CDR3 spells CAWSVLVLGEQYF. The DNA of the CDR3 is TGTGCCTGGAGTGTGTTGGTTCTAGGCGAGCAGTACTTC.